This TCR beta chain derives from a study of lymphopenia after photon versus proton radiotherapy. Regarding the study as a whole: Under photons, naive T cells and diversity fell while effector/memory populations rose. Post-nadir TCR diversity decline inversely tracked overall survival among those who died. Authors raise, but do not show, better survival with proton therapy. After the lymphocyte nadir, photon-treated repertoires showed oligoclonal expansion, especially of CD8+ Temra cells.

V lost 1 base and J 6 bases, leaving 10 bases between the germline ends. Germline V CDR1 and CDR2: LNHNV, YYDKDF (reference sequence). The CDR3 is made up of 13 amino acids. The table lists this clone with a count of one. Its target is not known. Here immunoSEQ multiplex PCR was the method, and the copy in TCRdb shows in-frame clones only, minus some. The sample carries approximately 65,000 clones, roughly 93% recorded once. This chain connects TRBV15 to TRBJ2-7; D not resolved. The source of this sequence is a woman aged 70-85 years with pancreatic cancer. Sequencing used peripheral blood, obtained from a patient treated with photon-based radiotherapy. The CDR3 spells CATSRAKVTEQYF. The CDR3 DNA reads as TGTGCCACCAGCAGAGCGAAGGTCACCGAGCAGTACTTC.